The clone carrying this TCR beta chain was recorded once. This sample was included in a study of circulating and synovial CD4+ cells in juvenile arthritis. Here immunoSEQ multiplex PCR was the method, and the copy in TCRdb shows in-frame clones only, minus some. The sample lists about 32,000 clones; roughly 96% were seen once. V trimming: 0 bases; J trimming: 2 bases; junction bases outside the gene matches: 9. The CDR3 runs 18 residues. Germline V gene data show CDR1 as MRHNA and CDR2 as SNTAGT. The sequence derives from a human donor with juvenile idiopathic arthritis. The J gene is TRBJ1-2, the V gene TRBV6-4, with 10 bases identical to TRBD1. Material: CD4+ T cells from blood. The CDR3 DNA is TGTGCCAGCAGTGACTCGGGACAGGGGTCCCTTATCAACTATGGCTACACCTTC. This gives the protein CASSDSGQGSLINYGYTF.